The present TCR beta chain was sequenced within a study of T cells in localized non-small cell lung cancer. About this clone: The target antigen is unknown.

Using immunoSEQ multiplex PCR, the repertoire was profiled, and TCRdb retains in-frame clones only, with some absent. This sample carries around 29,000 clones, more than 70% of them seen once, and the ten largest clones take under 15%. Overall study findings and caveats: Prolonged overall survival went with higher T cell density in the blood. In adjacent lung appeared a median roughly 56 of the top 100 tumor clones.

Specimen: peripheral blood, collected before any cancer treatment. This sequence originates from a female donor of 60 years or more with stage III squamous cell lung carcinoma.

The CDR3 DNA is TGTGCCAGAAGCTTGGCCGGGGACAGGGGGCGACTAAGGGGATTCTACGAGCAGTACTTC. It specifies CARSLAGDRGRLRGFYEQYF. The chain links TRBV5-3 to TRBJ2-7, with 12 nucleotides matching TRBD1. TRBV5-3 is designated an ORF whose function remains uncertain. Trimming at V came to 0 bases and at J to 3 bases, leaving 16 bases not matched to a gene. The CDR3 covers 20 residues.